Below are 30 T cell receptor beta chains sequenced from a single sample in a study of T cells after yellow fever vaccination. TCRdb processed the 5' RACE reads anew with MiXCR; each CDR3 protein has one entry. The data show 340,000 or so distinct CDR3 sequences, about an eighth seen once. Sample: CD4+ T cells sorted from PBMCs, taken 15 days after the yellow fever booster vaccination. Source of these receptors: a man aged 18 to 30 who received the YFV17D yellow fever vaccine.

This clonotype was counted between two and nine times. The chain uses TRBV9 and TRBJ2-2; TRBD2 aligns across 10 bases. Germline V lookup: CDR1 SGDLS, CDR2 YYNGEE. The ends lost 0 bases at V and 12 bases at J; junction bases unmatched: 5. This CDR3 spans 14 amino acids. CDR3 amino acids: CASSVDTSGAKLFF. The CDR3 nucleotides are TGTGCCAGCAGCGTAGACACTAGCGGGGCTAAGCTGTTTTTT.

This clonotype was counted at least ten times. The chain links TRBV20-1 to TRBJ1-1, with a tentative D call TRBD1 (6 bases). CDR1 and CDR2 from the germline V gene are DFQATT and SNEGSKA (reference sequence). The CDR3 sequence is 14 residues long. The germline V and J ends were trimmed by 1 base and 2 bases, with 11 bases remaining between them. CDR3 in DNA: TGCAGTGCTAGAGTCGGGGGCGCCAACACTGAAGCTTTCTTT. Translated: CSARVGGANTEAFF.

The chain couples TRBV12-3 or TRBV12-4 to TRBJ2-5; no definite D call. V lost 6 bases and J 2 bases, leaving 13 bases between the germline ends. The length of the CDR3 is 14 residues. The CDR3 spells CASSKSSLQETQYF. In DNA, the CDR3 is TGTGCCAGCAGCAAGAGCTCCTTGCAAGAGACCCAGTACTTC.

This clonotype occurred many times. The genes are TRBV4-2 and TRBJ2-5; perhaps D is TRBD1 or TRBD2 (5 bases each). Looked up from germline, CDR1 is LGHNA and CDR2 is YNFKEQ. This CDR3 is 14 amino acids long. V dropped 3 bases and J dropped 3 bases, with 11 bases sitting between them. This chain's CDR3 is CASSQGDAEETQYF. The CDR3 DNA sequence: TGTGCCAGCAGCCAGGGGGACGCGGAAGAGACCCAGTACTTC.

This clonotype was detected many times. V and J are TRBV5-6 and TRBJ1-2, with D hard to call. In germline, CDR1 is SGHDT, CDR2 YYEEEE. This CDR3 contains 13 residues. Trimming left V 0 bases short and J 4 bases short, with 7 bases between. The CDR3 here is CASSLARSYGYTF. The CDR3 coding sequence is TGTGCCAGCAGCTTGGCCAGGTCCTATGGCTACACCTTC.

This clonotype has at least ten counts. The V gene is TRBV6-1, the J gene TRBJ2-7; 7 nucleotides match TRBD1. The germline V gene has CDR1 MNHNS and CDR2 SASEGT. The CDR3 is 13 residues long. V gave up 4 bases and J gave up 2 bases; unmatched junction bases: 2. CDR3 nucleotide sequence: TGTGCCAGCAGTGTTACAGGGGCCTACGAGCAGTACGTC. It is translated as CASSVTGAYEQYV.

This rearrangement joins TRBV5-4 to TRBJ2-1; unclear D gene. This CDR3 has 15 amino acids. Germline-derived CDR1 and CDR2 are SGHNT and YYREEE (reference sequence). V was clipped by 3 bases and J by 5 bases, with 15 bases between them. The CDR3 coding sequence is TGTGCCAGCAGCTCGGCTAACCTACGAAACAATGAGCAGTTCTTC. It is translated as CASSSANLRNNEQFF.

This clonotype was picked up a small number of times. V and J are TRBV27 and TRBJ2-1; the match to TRBD2 covers 8 bases. CDR1 and CDR2 (germline): MNHEY, SMNVEV (reference sequence). With V trimmed by 3 bases and J by 1 base, 8 bases remained unmatched. This CDR3 has 17 amino acids. The CDR3 nucleotides read TGTGCCAGCAGTTTTTCCCAGCGGGGGCGTTCCTACAATGAGCAGTTCTTC. Protein product: CASSFSQRGRSYNEQFF.

This rearrangement joins TRBV12-3 or TRBV12-4 to TRBJ2-1; the D call may be TRBD1 or TRBD2 (7 bases each). V was shortened by 3 bases and J by 9 bases, with 18 bases between the two germline ends. The CDR3 is 15 amino acids. CDR3 loop: CASSFRGGRDGEQFF. The CDR3 bases are TGTGCCAGCAGTTTCAGGGGGGGACGCGACGGTGAGCAGTTCTTC.

This clonotype was seen many times. The genes are TRBV7-2 and TRBJ2-7, with TRBD2 identical over 7 bases. The CDR3 spans 14 residues. V lost 4 bases, J lost 2 bases, and 5 bases stayed unmatched. Germline assignment: CDR1 SGHTA and CDR2 FQGNSA. For the CDR3, the DNA is TGTGCCAGCAGCTACCAGACTAGCACCTACGAGCAGTACGTC. Residues: CASSYQTSTYEQYV.

The CDR3 nucleotides are TGTGCTAGTGGTTTGGAGGGGTATAGCAATCAGCCCCAGCATTTT. The encoded protein is CASGLEGYSNQPQHF. The chain carries TRBV12-5 and TRBJ1-5, with D possibly matching TRBD1 (5 bases). The germline V gene encodes CDR1 LGHNT and CDR2 FRNRAP. CDR3 length: 15 amino acids. Trimming cost V 1 base and J 0 bases, with 7 bases left between them.

V gene TRBV2 combines with J gene TRBJ1-4, with D possibly TRBD1 on 6 matching bases. Between the trimmed V and J ends, which lost 7 bases and 5 bases, there was a span of 14 bases. This CDR3 comprises 14 residues. Germline V gives CDR1 SNHLY, CDR2 FYNNEI. As DNA, the CDR3 is TGTGCCAGCAAGGCGGACAGAACAAATGAAAAACTGTTTTTT. This encodes CASKADRTNEKLFF.

This clonotype has a handful of counts. The gene calls are TRBV7-9 and TRBJ2-7; TRBD2 is a possible D gene (6 bases). V shed 2 bases and J shed 5 bases, with 13 bases lying between them. CDR3 length: 14 amino acids. The germline CDR1 and CDR2 sequences are SEHNR and FQNEAQ (reference sequence). The DNA for the CDR3 is TGTGCCAGCAGCTTAAGGCGTAGGAGGGACGAGCAGTACTTC. Translated, it gives CASSLRRRRDEQYF.

This chain connects TRBV6-5 to TRBJ1-1; 9 nucleotides match TRBD1. The V gene's germline CDR1 is MNHEY and CDR2 SVGAGI. The V and J ends lost 6 bases and 0 bases, in that order; junction bases with no gene match: 5. CDR3 length: 15 residues. The CDR3 sequence is CASRTGGPMNTEAFF. In nucleotides, the CDR3 is TGTGCCAGCAGGACAGGGGGTCCCATGAACACTGAAGCTTTCTTT.

This clonotype was counted many times. This chain links TRBV5-1 with TRBJ2-3; 13 bases match TRBD2. The CDR3 totals 16 residues. The germline CDR1 and CDR2 sequences are SGHRS and YFSETQ. Germline trimming cut 3 bases from V and 5 bases from J; bases unmatched to any gene: 6. This chain's CDR3 is CASSSRTSGGIDTQYF. The CDR3 DNA reads as TGCGCCAGCAGCTCCCGGACTAGCGGGGGTATAGATACGCAGTATTTT.

Ten or more counts support this clonotype. The chain links TRBV5-1 to TRBJ2-3, with TRBD2 matching 11 bases. The CDR3 is 16 residues long. CDR1 is SGHRS, CDR2 YFSETQ, per germline. V shed 4 bases, J shed 3 bases, and the junction held 7 bases outside the gene matches. CDR3 amino acids: CASSEALAGVTDTQYF. For the CDR3, the DNA is TGCGCCAGCAGCGAGGCACTAGCGGGGGTGACAGATACGCAGTATTTT.

The chain has TRBV19 and TRBJ1-5; 7 bases fit TRBD1. J was trimmed by 1 base and V by 3 bases; bases with no gene match: 3. The CDR3 runs to 15 residues. Germline assignment: CDR1 LNHDA and CDR2 SQIVND (reference sequence). The CDR3: CASSMVGGSNQPQHF. CDR3 nucleotides: TGTGCCAGTAGTATGGTAGGGGGCAGCAATCAGCCCCAGCATTTT.

The rearrangement joins TRBV12-2 to TRBJ1-6; no check of the table's D call, TRBD1, against the DNA was made. TRBV12-2 is an annotated pseudogene. This CDR3 has 17 residues. CDR3 nucleotide sequence: TGTGCAAGTCGCTTAGTAGCGCCGGGACAGGGGGTTTCACCCCTCCACTTT. Its translation: CASRLVAPGQGVSPLHF.

This clonotype appeared a few times. This sequence joins TRBV27 and TRBJ1-2, with D unresolved. Germline V gives CDR1 MNHEY, CDR2 SMNVEV (reference sequence). Trimming removed 6 bases at V and 6 bases at J, with 17 bases between. The CDR3 extends over 14 amino acids. CDR3 DNA: TGTGCCAGCAGCTCGAACCGGGAGACCCATGGCTACACCTTC. Its translation: CASSSNRETHGYTF.

This clonotype was observed a few times. V usage is TRBV6-6 and J usage is TRBJ2-3, with TRBD2 identical over 7 bases. The CDR3 has 15 amino acids. V was pared by 1 base and J by 1 base, with 2 bases of the junction left unmatched. Germline CDR1 MNHNY, CDR2 SVGAGI (reference sequence). The CDR3 nucleotides are TGTGCCAGCAGTTACTTGAGCGGGGGCACAGATACGCAGTATTTT. Translated, it gives CASSYLSGGTDTQYF.

The table lists this clonotype with a few counts. For the CDR3, the DNA is TGCAGCGTTGAAGATTTGGGGCAGGCTAACGGGGAGCTGTTTTTT. Protein: CSVEDLGQANGELFF. V usage is TRBV29-1 and J usage is TRBJ2-2; perhaps TRBD1 as D (5 bases). Trimming removed 0 bases at V and 7 bases at J, with 15 bases between. The CDR3 totals 15 residues. CDR1 and CDR2 (germline): SQVTM, ANQGSEA.

This clonotype was observed a handful of times. The J gene is TRBJ2-2, the V gene TRBV2; D is unresolved. The CDR3 contains 14 residues. Trimming stripped 10 bases from V and 5 bases from J, with 17 bases between. Germline lookup yields CDR1 SNHLY and CDR2 FYNNEI. The DNA of the CDR3 is TGTGCCACCGGGTCTCGCCGAGAGACCGGGGAGCTGTTTTTT. Encoded protein: CATGSRRETGELFF.

V is TRBV5-1 and J is TRBJ2-7; D unresolved. The V and J ends lost 2 bases and 6 bases respectively, with 15 bases between them. The germline CDR1 and CDR2 sequences are SGHRS and YFSETQ. This CDR3 has 14 amino acids. CDR3 in amino acids: CASSFPDAGVEQYF. DNA of the CDR3: TGCGCCAGCAGCTTCCCGGACGCCGGAGTCGAGCAGTACTTC. Together with reference TRBV5-1 and TRBJ2-7, the CDR3 gives the full variable domain: KAGVTQTPRYLIKTRGQQVTLSCSPISGHRSVSWYQQTPGQGLQFLFEYFSETQRNKGNFPGRFSGRQFSNSRSEMNVSTLELGDSALYLCASSFPDAGVEQYFGPGTRLTVT.

In its sample, this clonotype was seen many times. The chain uses TRBV29-1 and TRBJ1-4, with a weak D call TRBD1 (6 bases). The CDR3 length is 14 residues. V was trimmed by 4 bases and J by 0 bases, leaving 9 bases between them. From germline, CDR1 is SQVTM and CDR2 ANQGSEA. This CDR3 is CSVADRATNEKLFF. The CDR3 nucleotides read TGCAGCGTTGCGGACAGAGCAACTAATGAAAAACTGTTTTTT.

This clonotype turned up a few times. The V gene is TRBV7-2, the J gene TRBJ1-2; no reliable D call. Germline CDR1 and CDR2: SGHTA and FQGNSA. This CDR3 is built from 14 residues. The V and J ends lost 5 bases and 2 bases respectively, with 12 bases between them. CDR3 DNA: TGTGCCAGCAGCGACGGACGTACAAACTATGGCTACACCTTC. Encoded protein: CASSDGRTNYGYTF.

A few counts support this clonotype. The gene calls are TRBV11-2 and TRBJ2-4; possible D gene TRBD1, 6 bases. V was cut by 1 base and J by 9 bases, with 13 bases left in between. Per the germline V gene, CDR1 is SGHAT and CDR2 is FQNNGV. The CDR3 extends over 14 amino acids. This chain's CDR3 is CASSLVRGRGIQYF. The CDR3 coding sequence is TGTGCCAGCAGCTTAGTCAGGGGTCGGGGCATTCAGTACTTC.

This clonotype was seen more than once but under ten times. V usage is TRBV3-1 and J usage is TRBJ2-4; D is unclear. This CDR3 is built from 14 residues. Trimming pared 4 bases from V and 7 bases from J, leaving 14 bases between. CDR1 and CDR2 (germline): LGHDT, YNNKEL (reference sequence). The CDR3 is CASSPPGISNIQYF. The CDR3 DNA follows: TGTGCCAGCAGCCCCCCCGGCATCAGTAACATTCAGTACTTC.

The rearrangement uses TRBV7-3 and TRBJ1-1; 7 positions agree with TRBD1. V lost 6 bases, J lost 1 base, and 5 bases stayed unmatched. Germline V gene lookup returns CDR1 SGHTA and CDR2 FQGTGA. The CDR3 covers 14 residues. The CDR3: CASRLGTANTEAFF. CDR3 sequence (DNA): TGTGCCAGCAGACTAGGGACAGCGAACACTGAAGCTTTCTTT.

This clonotype was seen ten or more times. The J gene is TRBJ2-5, the V gene TRBV7-9; 11 positions agree with TRBD2. The J segment lost 5 bases and the V segment lost 4 bases, leaving 6 bases of the junction unmatched. Germline V gene data show CDR1 as SEHNR and CDR2 as FQNEAQ (reference sequence). The CDR3 is 15 amino acids. Written as DNA, the CDR3 is TGTGCCAGCAGCTCGGTACTAGCGGGGGAGGAGACCCAGTACTTC. This sequence encodes CASSSVLAGEETQYF.

The rearrangement joins TRBV9 to TRBJ2-3, with D perhaps matching TRBD1 (5 bases). The CDR3 is made up of 15 amino acids. The germline V gene encodes CDR1 SGDLS and CDR2 YYNGEE. Trimming cost V 0 bases and J 3 bases, with 11 bases left between them. CDR3 DNA: TGTGCCAGCAGCGTAGGACCGACAGCGACAGATACGCAGTATTTT. Translation: CASSVGPTATDTQYF.